The 22 T cell receptor beta chains listed next were all sequenced from one sample in a study of T cell responses to AZD1222 COVID-19 vaccine. Repertoires were generated with immunoSEQ multiplex PCR, while TCRdb's copy carries only in-frame clones and drops some. This repertoire shows about 150,000 clones, 90% found once; its top ten account for around 1.5%. The specimen comprised peripheral blood, sampled 28 days after the second AZD1222 dose. The receptors shown here come from an adult who received the AZD1222 COVID-19 vaccine.

V is TRBV7-9 and J is TRBJ1-2; D call uncertain. CDR1 and CDR2 (germline): SEHNR, FQNEAQ (reference sequence). The CDR3 length is 13 residues. The V gene lost 1 base and the J gene lost 8 bases, with 11 bases spanning the gap. For the CDR3, the DNA is TGTGCCAGCAGCTTAGGGCAAGTAGAGGGCTACACCTTC. It translates to CASSLGQVEGYTF.

This rearrangement joins TRBV24-1 to TRBJ2-1; TRBD2 agrees at 11 bases. Germline values: CDR1 KGHDR, CDR2 SFDVKD. J gave up 8 bases and V 3 bases, and 5 bases lay outside the gene matches. The CDR3 consists of 15 residues. CDR3 sequence reads: CATSDKFSGRDEQFF. In nucleotides, the CDR3 is TGTGCCACCAGTGATAAGTTTAGCGGGAGGGATGAGCAGTTCTTC.

J is TRBJ1-5 and V is TRBV7-9, with D perhaps matching TRBD1 (6 bases). Between the trimmed V and J ends, which lost 1 base and 6 bases, there was a span of 22 bases. The CDR3 consists of 18 residues. The germline V gene has CDR1 SEHNR and CDR2 FQNEAQ (reference sequence). The CDR3 sequence: CASSLVSVGRGAPQPQHF. DNA of the CDR3: TGTGCCAGCAGCTTAGTAAGTGTTGGCAGGGGTGCCCCTCAGCCCCAGCATTTT.

This chain links TRBV4-2 with TRBJ2-4; 7 nucleotides line up with TRBD1. Losses at the gene ends were 0 bases for V and 7 bases for J; bases not matched to a gene: 15. Looked up from germline, CDR1 is LGHNA and CDR2 is YNFKEQ. The CDR3 contains 18 residues. The chain's CDR3 is CASSQDRRAGGKANIQYF. CDR3 DNA: TGTGCCAGCAGCCAAGATCGTCGGGCAGGGGGTAAAGCGAACATTCAGTACTTC.

In regard to this clone: Different DNA sequences within this sample yield the same CDR3. The chain has TRBV12-3 or TRBV12-4 and TRBJ1-5; D unresolved. With 4 bases removed from V and 0 bases from J, the gap between germline ends came to 4 bases. The CDR3 loop spans 13 amino acids. CDR3 nucleotides: TGTGCCAGCAGTTCTAATAGCAATCAGCCCCAGCATTTT. Translating it yields CASSSNSNQPQHF.

The rearrangement joins TRBV6-4 to TRBJ1-1; D is perhaps TRBD1 (6 bases). The germline V gene has CDR1 MRHNA and CDR2 SNTAGT. The CDR3 sequence is 13 residues long. The V and J ends lost 3 bases and 1 base respectively, with 6 bases between them. This CDR3 reads CASSETGNTEAFF. The DNA for the CDR3 is TGTGCCAGCAGTGAGACAGGGAACACTGAAGCTTTCTTT.

V is TRBV19 and J is TRBJ2-1, with TRBD2 matching over 10 bases. The V and J ends lost 2 bases and 7 bases, in that order; junction bases with no gene match: 11. The CDR3 spans 17 residues. Germline V lookup: CDR1 LNHDA, CDR2 SQIVND (reference sequence). CDR3 DNA: TGTGCCAGTAGTATAAGGTCTCTAGCGGGAGTCACGAATGAGCAGTTCTTC. Translation: CASSIRSLAGVTNEQFF.

The chain is built from TRBV28 and TRBJ1-4; D is unresolved. Trimming pared 6 bases from V and 1 base from J, leaving 12 bases between. The CDR3 is 15 residues long. CDR1 is MDHEN and CDR2 is SYDVKM in the germline V gene. Here the CDR3 DNA reads TGTGCCAGCAGGGCCCCCGCGGGAACTAATGAAAAACTGTTTTTT. It is translated as CASRAPAGTNEKLFF.

The chain combines TRBV18 with TRBJ2-1; the D gene is possibly TRBD2 (6 bases). This CDR3 is 14 amino acids long. The V gene's germline CDR1 is KGHSH and CDR2 LQKENI. The V end lost 4 bases, the J end lost 7 bases, and 14 bases lay between the germline ends. CDR3 nucleotides: TGTGCCAGCTCACTAGAGATGGGGGGAAATGAGCAGTTCTTC. Encoded protein: CASSLEMGGNEQFF.

The J gene is TRBJ2-1, the V gene TRBV7-3, with 7 nucleotides matching TRBD2. J gave up 8 bases and V 3 bases, and 7 bases lay outside the gene matches. Germline V lookup: CDR1 SGHTA, CDR2 FQGTGA. This CDR3 has 14 residues. The CDR3 loop is CASSFAGAADEQFF. CDR3 DNA sequence: TGTGCCAGCAGCTTTGCGGGAGCCGCTGATGAGCAGTTCTTC.

This clone was seen just once. V is TRBV11-1 and J is TRBJ2-7, with 10 bases fitting TRBD1. V shed 2 bases, J shed 4 bases, and the junction held 2 bases outside the gene matches. This CDR3 comprises 14 residues. The germline gives CDR1 SGHAT, CDR2 FQDESV (reference sequence). CDR3 in DNA: TGTGCCAGCAGCTTATTGGGACAGGGGTACGAGCAGTACTTC. It is translated as CASSLLGQGYEQYF. Drawing the rest from reference TRBV11-1 and TRBJ2-7, the complete variable domain is EAEVAQSPRYKITEKSQAVAFWCDPISGHATLYWYRQILGQGPELLVQFQDESVVDDSQLPKDRFSAERLKGVDSTLKIQPAELGDSAMYLCASSLLGQGYEQYFGPGTRLTVT.

The chain has TRBV27 and TRBJ2-3; D might be TRBD1 (5 bases). V was trimmed by 5 bases and J by 2 bases, leaving 11 bases between them. The germline gives CDR1 MNHEY, CDR2 SMNVEV (reference sequence). The CDR3 length is 14 residues. The CDR3 nucleotides are TGTGCCAGCAGTCTGGCAGGGCCCACAGATACGCAGTATTTT. It specifies CASSLAGPTDTQYF.

This clone was seen a handful of times. The V call is TRBV19, the J call TRBJ1-1, with D perhaps TRBD1 (5 bases). This CDR3 has 13 residues. The V end was cut by 0 bases, the J end by 3 bases, with 5 bases between. Germline assignment: CDR1 LNHDA and CDR2 SQIVND (reference sequence). The CDR3 loop is CASSIEGDTEAFF. CDR3 DNA sequence: TGTGCCAGTAGTATAGAGGGGGACACTGAAGCTTTCTTT.

Comment on this clone: The same CDR3 also results from other DNA sequences found in this sample. This chain connects TRBV7-2 to TRBJ1-1, with a tentative D call TRBD1 (6 bases). The CDR3 sequence is 13 residues long. The germline CDR1 and CDR2 sequences are SGHTA and FQGNSA. V lost 5 bases and J 1 base, leaving 8 bases between the germline ends. CDR3 region: CASSLGANTEAFF. The CDR3 region has the DNA TGTGCCAGCAGCCTGGGGGCGAACACTGAAGCTTTCTTT.

The chain is built from TRBV6-5 and TRBJ1-6; TRBD1 matches 7 bases. J gave up 2 bases and V 6 bases, and 4 bases lay outside the gene matches. The germline CDR1 and CDR2 sequences are MNHEY and SVGAGI. The CDR3 has 15 amino acids. CDR3 nucleotides: TGTGCCAGCAGGGGGACAGACCCCTATAATTCACCCCTCCACTTT. Translating it yields CASRGTDPYNSPLHF.

The chain joins TRBV24-1 to TRBJ2-5, with D hard to call. The V end lost 5 bases, the J end lost 0 bases, and 6 bases lay between the germline ends. The CDR3 contains 13 residues. The germline CDR1 and CDR2 sequences are KGHDR and SFDVKD. CDR3 sequence reads: CATSGINQETQYF. The CDR3 nucleotides read TGTGCCACCAGTGGGATTAACCAAGAGACCCAGTACTTC.

This clone was recorded a few times. V and J are TRBV5-6 and TRBJ1-1; no clear D. V was pared by 0 bases and J by 0 bases, with 18 bases between. CDR3 length equals 18 residues. Germline loops: CDR1 SGHDT, CDR2 YYEEEE. The chain's CDR3 is CASSLGTGTSLMNTEAFF. In DNA, the CDR3 is TGTGCCAGCAGCTTGGGGACTGGTACCTCCCTCATGAACACTGAAGCTTTCTTT.

V usage is TRBV7-3 and J usage is TRBJ2-1; TRBD2 aligns across 15 bases. CDR1 is SGHTA, CDR2 FQGTGA, per germline. CDR3 size: 15 residues. Trimming cost V 5 bases and J 8 bases; bases outside gene matches: 4. The CDR3 protein is CASSRTSGRVDEQFF. The CDR3 DNA reads TGTGCCAGCAGCCGGACTAGCGGGAGGGTCGATGAGCAGTTCTTC.

The rearrangement uses TRBV7-3 and TRBJ1-1; D not certain. CDR1 and CDR2 from the germline V gene are SGHTA and FQGTGA. Trimming pared 5 bases from V and 2 bases from J, leaving 9 bases between. The CDR3 is 13 residues long. Here the CDR3 reads CASSPDGNTEAFF. The CDR3 DNA follows: TGTGCCAGCAGCCCGGACGGAAACACTGAAGCTTTCTTT. The full variable domain, completed using reference TRBV7-3 and TRBJ1-1, is GAGVSQTPSNKVTEKGKYVELRCDPISGHTALYWYRQSLGQGPEFLIYFQGTGAADDSGLPNDRFFAVRPEGSVSTLKIQRTERGDSAVYLCASSPDGNTEAFFGQGTRLTVV.

The chain links TRBV3-1 (or the pseudogene TRBV3-2) to TRBJ2-1, with no clear D. Germline V CDR1 and CDR2: LGHDT, YNNKEL (reference sequence). Trimming left V 3 bases short and J 6 bases short, with 9 bases between. This CDR3 comprises 13 residues. This chain's CDR3 is CASSQRSFNEQFF. The CDR3 nucleotides are TGTGCCAGCAGCCAGCGCTCATTCAATGAGCAGTTCTTC.

The chain joins TRBV6-5 to TRBJ2-5; no reliable D call. Germline CDR1 reads MNHEY; CDR2 reads SVGAGI. The CDR3 is 10 amino acids. Trimming stripped 7 bases from V and 5 bases from J, with 5 bases between. CDR3 amino acids: CASTSETQYF. Written as DNA, the CDR3 is TGTGCCAGCACCAGTGAGACCCAGTACTTC.

The chain uses TRBV25-1 and TRBJ2-7; D is uncertain. Trimming stripped 6 bases from V and 5 bases from J, with 11 bases between. Germline CDR1 MGHDK, CDR2 SYGVNS. The CDR3 contains 12 residues. CDR3 amino acids: CASSITVNEQYF. The DNA of the CDR3 is TGTGCCAGCAGCATCACTGTCAACGAGCAGTACTTC.